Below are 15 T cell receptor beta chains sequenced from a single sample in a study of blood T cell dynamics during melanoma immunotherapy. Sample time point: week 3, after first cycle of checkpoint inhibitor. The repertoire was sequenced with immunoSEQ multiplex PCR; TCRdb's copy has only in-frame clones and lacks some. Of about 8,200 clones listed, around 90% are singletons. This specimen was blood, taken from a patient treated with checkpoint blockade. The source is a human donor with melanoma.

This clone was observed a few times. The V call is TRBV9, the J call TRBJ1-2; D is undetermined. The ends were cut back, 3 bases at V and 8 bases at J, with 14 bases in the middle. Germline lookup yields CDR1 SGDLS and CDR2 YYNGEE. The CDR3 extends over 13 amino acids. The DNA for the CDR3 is TGTGCCAGCAGCGCGGGAGTTAACCCCGGCTACACCTTC. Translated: CASSAGVNPGYTF.

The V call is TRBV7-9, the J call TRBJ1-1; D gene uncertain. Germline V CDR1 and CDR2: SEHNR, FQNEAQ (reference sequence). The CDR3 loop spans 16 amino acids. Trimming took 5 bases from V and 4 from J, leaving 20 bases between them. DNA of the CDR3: TGTGCCAGCAGCCCGCCCGACTGGGGATATGGCACTGAAGCTTTCTTT. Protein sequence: CASSPPDWGYGTEAFF.

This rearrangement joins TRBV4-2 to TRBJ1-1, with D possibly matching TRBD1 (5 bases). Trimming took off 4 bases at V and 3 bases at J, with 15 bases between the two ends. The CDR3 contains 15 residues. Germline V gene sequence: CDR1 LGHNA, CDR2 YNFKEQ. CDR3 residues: CASSPRGGEDTEAFF. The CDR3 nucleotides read TGTGCCAGCAGCCCCCGGGGAGGGGAGGACACTGAAGCTTTCTTT.

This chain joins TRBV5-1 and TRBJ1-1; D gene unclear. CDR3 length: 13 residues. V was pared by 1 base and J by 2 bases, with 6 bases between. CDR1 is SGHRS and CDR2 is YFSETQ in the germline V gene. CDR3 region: CASSLNPNTEAFF. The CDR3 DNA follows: TGCGCCAGCAGCTTGAACCCTAACACTGAAGCTTTCTTT.

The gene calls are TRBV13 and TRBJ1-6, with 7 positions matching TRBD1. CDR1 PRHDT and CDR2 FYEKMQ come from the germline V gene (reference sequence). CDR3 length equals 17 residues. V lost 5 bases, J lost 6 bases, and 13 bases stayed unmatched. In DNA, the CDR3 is TGTGCCAGCAGCCAGGGGGGTAATCATCTCTCTAATTCACCCCTCCACTTT. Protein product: CASSQGGNHLSNSPLHF. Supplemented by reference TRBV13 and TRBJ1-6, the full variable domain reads AAGVIQSPRHLIKEKRETATLKCYPIPRHDTVYWYQQGPGQDPQFLISFYEKMQSDKGSIPDRFSAQQFSDYHSELNMSSLELGDSALYFCASSQGGNHLSNSPLHFGNGTRLTVT.

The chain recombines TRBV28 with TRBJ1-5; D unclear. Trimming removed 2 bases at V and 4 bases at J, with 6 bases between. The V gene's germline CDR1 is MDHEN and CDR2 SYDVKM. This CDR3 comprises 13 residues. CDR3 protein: CASSLSPNQPQHF. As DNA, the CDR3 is TGTGCCAGCAGTTTAAGTCCAAATCAGCCCCAGCATTTT.

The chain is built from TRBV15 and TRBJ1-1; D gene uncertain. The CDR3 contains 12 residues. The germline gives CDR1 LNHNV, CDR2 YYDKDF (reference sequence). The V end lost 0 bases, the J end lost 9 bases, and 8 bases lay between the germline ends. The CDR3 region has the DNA TGTGCCACCAGCAGAGATCAAAGTAAAGCTTTCTTT. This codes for CATSRDQSKAFF.

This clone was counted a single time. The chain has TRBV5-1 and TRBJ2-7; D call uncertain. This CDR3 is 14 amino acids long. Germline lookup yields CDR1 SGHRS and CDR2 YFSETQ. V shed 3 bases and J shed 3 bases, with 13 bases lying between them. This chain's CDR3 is CASSYTGPDYEQYF. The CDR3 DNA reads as TGCGCCAGCAGCTACACGGGCCCGGACTACGAGCAGTACTTC.

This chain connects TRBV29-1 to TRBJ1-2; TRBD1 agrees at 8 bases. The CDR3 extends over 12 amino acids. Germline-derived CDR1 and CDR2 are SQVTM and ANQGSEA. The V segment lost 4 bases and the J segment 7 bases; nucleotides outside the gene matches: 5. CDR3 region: CSVVGQGSGYTF. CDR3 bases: TGCAGCGTTGTAGGACAGGGCAGTGGCTACACCTTC. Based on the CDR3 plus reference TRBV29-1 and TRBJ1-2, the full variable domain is SAVISQKPSRDICQRGTSLTIQCQVDSQVTMMFWYRQQPGQSLTLIATANQGSEATYESGFVIDKFPISRPNLTFSTLTVSNMSPEDSSIYLCSVVGQGSGYTFGSGTRLTVV.

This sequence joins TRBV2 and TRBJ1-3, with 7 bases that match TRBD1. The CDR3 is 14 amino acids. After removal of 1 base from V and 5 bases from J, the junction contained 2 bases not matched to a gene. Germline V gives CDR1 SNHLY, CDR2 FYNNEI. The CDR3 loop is CASSEGDSRNTIYF. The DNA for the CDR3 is TGTGCCAGCAGTGAAGGGGACAGCCGAAACACCATATATTTT.

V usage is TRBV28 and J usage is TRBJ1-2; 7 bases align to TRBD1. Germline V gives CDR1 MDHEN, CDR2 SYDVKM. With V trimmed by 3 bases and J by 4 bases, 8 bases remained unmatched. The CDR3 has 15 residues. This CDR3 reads CASSLGQIQAYGYTF. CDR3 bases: TGTGCCAGCAGTTTGGGACAGATTCAGGCCTATGGCTACACCTTC.

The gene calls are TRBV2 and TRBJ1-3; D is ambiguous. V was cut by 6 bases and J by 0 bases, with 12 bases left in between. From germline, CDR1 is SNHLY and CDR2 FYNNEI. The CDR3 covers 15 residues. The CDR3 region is CASSALAGSGNTIYF. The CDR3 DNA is TGTGCCAGCAGCGCCCTGGCCGGCTCTGGAAACACCATATATTTT.

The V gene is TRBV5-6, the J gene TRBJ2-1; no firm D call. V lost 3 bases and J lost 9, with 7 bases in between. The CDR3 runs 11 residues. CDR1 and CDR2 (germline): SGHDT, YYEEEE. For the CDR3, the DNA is TGTGCCAGCAGCTACGACGGTGAGCAGTTCTTC. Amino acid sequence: CASSYDGEQFF.

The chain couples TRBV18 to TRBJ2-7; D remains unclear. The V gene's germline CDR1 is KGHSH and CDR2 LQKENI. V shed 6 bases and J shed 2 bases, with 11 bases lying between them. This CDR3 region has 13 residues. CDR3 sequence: CASSPQGTYEQYF. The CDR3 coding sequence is TGTGCCAGCTCTCCCCAAGGAACCTACGAGCAGTACTTC.

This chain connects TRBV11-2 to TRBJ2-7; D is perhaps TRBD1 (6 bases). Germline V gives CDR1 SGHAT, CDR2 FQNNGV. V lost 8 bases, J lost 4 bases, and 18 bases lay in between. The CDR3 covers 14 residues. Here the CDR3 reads CASSSGHPFYEQYF. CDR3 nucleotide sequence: TGTGCCAGCTCCTCGGGACACCCCTTTTACGAGCAGTACTTC.